The 20 T cell receptor beta chains below come from one sample, sequenced in a study of T cell changes during pregnancy in multiple sclerosis (dated by TCRdb to between 2019 and 2020). Libraries were prepared through the immunoSEQ multiplex PCR assay. TCRdb's version of the immuneACCESS table is confined to in-frame rearrangements and falls short of the full clone set. An unresolved V gene accounts for under half of the shortfall where checked; the remainder is of unknown origin. In all, the sample holds about 80,000 clones, and about 90% of those were seen once. In total, the top ten clones hold roughly 1.4% of the sample. The sequences come from peripheral blood, collected before pregnancy. The origin of the receptors is a female donor with multiple sclerosis, enrolled in a pregnancy study.

The rearrangement uses TRBV11-2 and TRBJ2-3; D possibly corresponds to TRBD1 (5 bases). Trimming left V 5 bases short and J 1 base short, with 13 bases between. CDR1 is SGHAT and CDR2 is FQNNGV in the germline V gene. This CDR3 contains 15 residues. For the CDR3, the DNA is TGTGCCAGCAGCAACCTACAGGCGCGCACAGATACGCAGTATTTT. It codes for CASSNLQARTDTQYF.

The chain employs TRBV6-5 and TRBJ1-2; D is possibly TRBD1 (6 bases). The germline V gene encodes CDR1 MNHEY and CDR2 SVGAGI. The CDR3 loop spans 12 amino acids. V was trimmed by 4 bases and J by 5 bases, leaving 8 bases between them. CDR3 protein: CASSWQGYGYTF. CDR3 coding DNA: TGTGCCAGCAGTTGGCAGGGGTATGGCTACACCTTC.

This clone has a single count. This chain connects TRBV5-1 to TRBJ2-7; D not resolved. V was trimmed by 5 bases and J by 6 bases, leaving 9 bases between them. The germline V gene has CDR1 SGHRS and CDR2 YFSETQ. The CDR3 covers 11 residues. The CDR3 sequence: CASRGQGEQYF. CDR3 DNA sequence: TGCGCCAGCAGGGGCCAAGGCGAGCAGTACTTC.

The chain joins TRBV4-1 to TRBJ1-4; 8 nucleotides agree with TRBD1. CDR1 and CDR2 (germline): MGHRA, YSYEKL. The CDR3 is 14 amino acids. Trimming took 5 bases from V and 5 from J; bases not matched to a gene: 4. The CDR3 DNA reads TGCGCCAGCAGCTCTCAGGGGGCGAATGAAAAACTGTTTTTT. As protein: CASSSQGANEKLFF.

The chain combines TRBV6-5 with TRBJ2-1; no definite D call. Between the trimmed V and J ends, which lost 4 bases and 8 bases, there was a span of 15 bases. This CDR3 has 14 residues. The germline gives CDR1 MNHEY, CDR2 SVGAGI. CDR3 in amino acids: CASSSSEIGHEQFF. DNA for the CDR3: TGTGCCAGCAGTTCCTCGGAGATCGGTCATGAGCAGTTCTTC.

The chain carries TRBV19 and TRBJ2-1, with TRBD2 matching 8 bases. This CDR3 has 15 residues. The V and J ends lost 5 bases and 3 bases, in that order; junction bases with no gene match: 6. Germline V CDR1 and CDR2: LNHDA, SQIVND (reference sequence). The CDR3 is CASSLSGGGYNEQFF. In DNA form, the CDR3 reads TGTGCCAGTAGTCTGAGCGGGGGAGGCTACAATGAGCAGTTCTTC.

V usage is TRBV27 and J usage is TRBJ2-7, with 7 bases that match TRBD1. The CDR3 is 15 residues long. The germline gives CDR1 MNHEY, CDR2 SMNVEV (reference sequence). With V trimmed by 0 bases and J by 5 bases, 7 bases remained unmatched. As DNA, the CDR3 is TGTGCCAGCAGTTTATCGGGTAGGACAGGTCACGAGCAGTACTTC. This sequence encodes CASSLSGRTGHEQYF.

The V call is TRBV5-4, the J call TRBJ1-3; 9 bases agree with TRBD1. Losses at the gene ends were 2 bases for V and 4 bases for J; bases not matched to a gene: 7. Germline loops: CDR1 SGHNT, CDR2 YYREEE (reference sequence). The CDR3 contains 16 residues. The CDR3 DNA follows: TGTGCCAGCAGCTTTCCCGGGACAGGGTTCGGAAACACCATATATTTT. It yields the protein CASSFPGTGFGNTIYF.

The rearrangement joins TRBV28 to TRBJ1-5, with D hard to call. This CDR3 is 16 amino acids long. Germline CDR1 MDHEN, CDR2 SYDVKM. Deletions cut 6 bases from V and 5 bases from J, with 20 bases between. CDR3 sequence (DNA): TGTGCCAGCAGCCGCGACACGGCTCCGGTCGATCAGCCCCAGCATTTT. As protein: CASSRDTAPVDQPQHF.

The genes are TRBV7-9 and TRBJ1-1; 8 positions agree with TRBD1. Germline lookup yields CDR1 SEHNR and CDR2 FQNEAQ (reference sequence). CDR3 length: 17 amino acids. Germline trimming cut 4 bases from V and 7 bases from J; bases unmatched to any gene: 17. The CDR3 spells CASSSSRFTGGRSEAFF. The DNA of the CDR3 is TGTGCCAGCAGCTCGTCCCGGTTTACAGGGGGTAGGAGTGAAGCTTTCTTT.

V gene TRBV7-9 combines with J gene TRBJ2-3; D uncertain. The V end was cut by 5 bases, the J end by 4 bases, with 7 bases between. Per the germline V gene, CDR1 is SEHNR and CDR2 is FQNEAQ (reference sequence). There are 12 residues in the CDR3. The chain's CDR3 is CASSPQSDTQYF. The CDR3 region has the DNA TGTGCCAGCAGCCCCCAGTCAGATACGCAGTATTTT.

The chain joins TRBV7-2 to TRBJ2-5; weak D call: TRBD1 (6 bases). Germline CDR1 reads SGHTA; CDR2 reads FQGNSA. This CDR3 comprises 13 residues. V lost 5 bases, J lost 2 bases, and 9 bases lay in between. The CDR3 sequence is CASSIGQQETQYF. In nucleotides, the CDR3 is TGTGCCAGCAGCATTGGACAGCAAGAGACCCAGTACTTC. The complete variable domain, with remaining parts taken from reference TRBV7-2 and TRBJ2-5, reads GAGVSQSPSNKVTEKGKDVELRCDPISGHTALYWYRQSLGQGLEFLIYFQGNSAPDKSGLPSDRFSAERTGGSVSTLTIQRTQQEDSAVYLCASSIGQQETQYFGPGTRLLVL.

In DNA form, the CDR3 reads TGTGCCACCAGCAGAGGAGAAAGTTTTTGGGGCTACACCTTC. Encoded protein: CATSRGESFWGYTF. J is TRBJ1-2 and V is TRBV15, with no clear D. CDR3 length: 14 residues. Germline V CDR1 and CDR2: LNHNV, YYDKDF (reference sequence). Trimming left V 1 base short and J 8 bases short, with 14 bases between.

This sequence joins TRBV4-1 and TRBJ2-7; 9 bases are shared with TRBD1. The trim removed 1 base at V and 4 bases at J, leaving 5 bases unmatched. The V gene's germline CDR1 is MGHRA and CDR2 YSYEKL. The CDR3 sequence is 15 residues long. Written as DNA, the CDR3 is TGCGCCAGCAGCCAAGGGGACAGGGAGAGGTACGAGCAGTACTTC. Amino acid sequence: CASSQGDRERYEQYF.

The chain links TRBV14 to TRBJ2-2; tentative D call: TRBD2 (5 bases). The germline gives CDR1 SGHDN, CDR2 FVKESK. Trimming took off 6 bases at V and 7 bases at J, with 15 bases between the two ends. The CDR3 is 14 residues long. CDR3 DNA: TGTGCCAGCAGTGCAAGACGGGGAAGCGGGGAGCTGTTTTTT. Its translation: CASSARRGSGELFF.

The chain recombines TRBV9 with TRBJ2-5; 8 bases match TRBD1. In germline, CDR1 is SGDLS, CDR2 YYNGEE. This CDR3 spans 15 amino acids. J gave up 4 bases and V 4 bases, and 9 bases lay outside the gene matches. The CDR3 nucleotides are TGTGCCAGCAGCACCCGGACAGGGAGATTAGAGACCCAGTACTTC. Its protein product is CASSTRTGRLETQYF.

The chain employs TRBV7-9 and TRBJ1-1; possible D gene TRBD1, 5 bases. V lost 1 base and J lost 5, with 8 bases in between. This CDR3 region has 13 residues. Germline CDR1 is SEHNR and CDR2 is FQNEAQ (reference sequence). CDR3 sequence: CASSLGRVTEAFF. The DNA for the CDR3 is TGTGCCAGCAGCTTAGGCAGGGTTACTGAAGCTTTCTTT.

The rearrangement uses TRBV5-1 and TRBJ1-2; a weak D match, TRBD1 (6 bases). Germline loops: CDR1 SGHRS, CDR2 YFSETQ. V lost 2 bases, J lost 3 bases, and 14 bases lay in between. The CDR3 has 15 amino acids. CDR3: CASSLSGEGDYGYTF. In DNA form, the CDR3 reads TGCGCCAGCAGCTTATCAGGGGAGGGAGACTATGGCTACACCTTC.

This chain links TRBV7-6 with TRBJ2-5, with 8 bases fitting TRBD2. The germline V gene encodes CDR1 SGHVS and CDR2 FNYEAQ. The CDR3 contains 14 residues. V gave up 5 bases and J gave up 3 bases; unmatched junction bases: 5. The CDR3 is CASSLSGGEETQYF. CDR3 nucleotides: TGTGCCAGCAGCCTCTCCGGGGGGGAAGAGACCCAGTACTTC.

This chain links TRBV9 with TRBJ2-2, with D hard to call. Trimming shortened V by 4 bases and J by 7 bases, and 14 bases separated the two germline ends. There are 14 residues in the CDR3. The germline gives CDR1 SGDLS, CDR2 YYNGEE. In DNA, the CDR3 is TGTGCCAGCAGCTCTATGACCGGCGGCGGGGAGCTGTTTTTT. Its protein product is CASSSMTGGGELFF.